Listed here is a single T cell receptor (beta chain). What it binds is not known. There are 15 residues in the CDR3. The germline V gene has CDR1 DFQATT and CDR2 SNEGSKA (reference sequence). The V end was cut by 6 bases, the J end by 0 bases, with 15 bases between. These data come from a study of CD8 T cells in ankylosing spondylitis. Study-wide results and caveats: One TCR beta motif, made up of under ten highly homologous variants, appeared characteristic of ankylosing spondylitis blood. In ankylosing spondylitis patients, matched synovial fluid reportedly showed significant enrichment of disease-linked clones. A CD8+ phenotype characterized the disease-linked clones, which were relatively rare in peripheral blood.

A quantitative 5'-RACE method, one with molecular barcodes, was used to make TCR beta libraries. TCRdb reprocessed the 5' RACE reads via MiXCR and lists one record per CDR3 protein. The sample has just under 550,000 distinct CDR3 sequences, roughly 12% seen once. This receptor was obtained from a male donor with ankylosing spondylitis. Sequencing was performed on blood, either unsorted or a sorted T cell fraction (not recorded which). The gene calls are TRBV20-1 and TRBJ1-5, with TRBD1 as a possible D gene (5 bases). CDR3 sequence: CSAQRGRNSNQPQHF. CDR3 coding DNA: TGCAGTGCCCAGAGGGGCCGAAATAGCAATCAGCCCCAGCATTTT.